These 26 T cell receptor beta chains came from one sample sequenced in a study of T cells in Graves' hyperthyroidism and ophthalmopathy. TCR beta CDR3 regions were amplified from RNA. The TCR CDR3 was amplified in a first-round RT-PCR using the HTBI primer set. TCRdb reprocessed the multiplex PCR reads via MiXCR and lists one record per CDR3 protein. The sample includes about 610,000 distinct CDR3 sequences, roughly 14% of them seen just once. The source material was blood. Source of these receptors: a woman aged 40-49 years with Graves' ophthalmopathy.

This clonotype was found a few times. J is TRBJ2-5 and V is TRBV20-1; D ambiguous. The CDR3 sequence is 16 residues long. CDR1 and CDR2 from the germline V gene are DFQATT and SNEGSKA (reference sequence). The V end was cut by 0 bases, the J end by 2 bases, with 16 bases between. The CDR3 coding sequence is TGCAGTGCTAGAGAAGGGTCCAACTACTGGCAAGAGACCCAGTACTTC. Protein product: CSAREGSNYWQETQYF.

At least ten counts were recorded for this clonotype. The J gene is TRBJ1-2, the V gene TRBV20-1, with TRBD1 matching over 8 bases. CDR1 and CDR2 (germline): DFQATT, SNEGSKA (reference sequence). V gave up 0 bases and J gave up 8 bases; unmatched junction bases: 8. The CDR3 has 14 residues. DNA for the CDR3: TGCAGTGCTAGAGATGGTGCGAGACAGGGGGGCTACACCTTC. This translates into CSARDGARQGGYTF.

The sample holds many counts of this clonotype. The J gene is TRBJ1-4, the V gene TRBV4-3; D gene unclear. CDR3 length: 16 amino acids. Per germline, CDR1 LGHNA and CDR2 YSLEER. The V end lost 0 bases, the J end lost 5 bases, and 13 bases lay between the germline ends. The CDR3, as DNA: TGCGCCAGCAGCCAAGATTGGGTGGACGAGAATGAAAAACTGTTTTTT. Translation: CASSQDWVDENEKLFF.

This clonotype appeared many times. The chain carries TRBV28 and TRBJ2-4; D perhaps matches TRBD1 (6 bases). The germline V gene has CDR1 MDHEN and CDR2 SYDVKM. Trimming took 6 bases from V and 0 from J, leaving 15 bases between them. This CDR3 region has 16 residues. The CDR3 DNA sequence: TGTGCCAGCAGCACAGGGCGCGGAATAGCCAAAAACATTCAGTACTTC. Its protein is CASSTGRGIAKNIQYF.

This clonotype was counted at least ten times. The rearrangement joins TRBV6-2 or TRBV6-3 to TRBJ2-5; D tentatively fits TRBD1 or TRBD2 (6 bases each). CDR3 length equals 14 residues. V lost 3 bases and J 9 bases, leaving 17 bases between the germline ends. CDR1 and CDR2 from the germline V gene are MNHEY and SVGEGT. The CDR3 region has the DNA TGTGCCAGCAGTTATCTAGGGGGACTTTCGCCCCAGTACTTC. It codes for CASSYLGGLSPQYF.

Comment on this clonotype: A much more abundant neighbour one base away suggests this may be a read error. V and J are TRBV28 and TRBJ1-2; weak D call: TRBD1 (6 bases). The CDR3 is 13 residues long. Germline CDR1 MDHEN, CDR2 SYDVKM. This CDR3 is CASSGGTHYCYTF. Here the CDR3 DNA reads TGTGCCAGCAGTGGGGGCACGCACTATTGCTACACCTTC.

The J gene is TRBJ2-7, the V gene TRBV27; TRBD1 matches 8 bases. Germline V gene data show CDR1 as MNHEY and CDR2 as SMNVEV (reference sequence). The trim removed 1 base at V and 3 bases at J, leaving 5 bases unmatched. The CDR3 loop spans 15 amino acids. The DNA for the CDR3 is TGTGCCAGCAGTTTATTACCCGGACAGGGCTACGAGCAGTACTTC. Translation: CASSLLPGQGYEQYF.

This clonotype was counted between two and nine times. Sequence at one end of the junction differs from germline and may be a read error. The CDR3 is CASSLGGKEQYF. In DNA, the CDR3 is TGCGCCAGCAGTTTGGGAGGGAAGGAGCAGTACTTC. This chain links TRBV5-1 with TRBJ2-7, with 7 nucleotides matching TRBD2. CDR3 length: 12 residues. The germline CDR1 and CDR2 sequences are SGHRS and YFSETQ.

This clonotype has a count of ten or more. The J gene is TRBJ2-7, the V gene TRBV7-2; possibly TRBD2 for D (5 bases). V lost 8 bases to trimming and J lost 2 bases, with 13 bases between them. Looked up from germline, CDR1 is SGHTA and CDR2 is FQGNSA. There are 13 residues in the CDR3. Written as DNA, the CDR3 is TGTGCCAGCTCCAATCGGCGGGCCTACGAGCAGTACTTC. It codes for CASSNRRAYEQYF.

The rearrangement links TRBV18 to TRBJ2-7; 9 bases align to TRBD1. V dropped 4 bases and J dropped 5; count of bases not matched to a gene: 12. CDR1 is KGHSH, CDR2 LQKENI, per germline. The CDR3 covers 16 residues. The CDR3 sequence is CASSLLTGTGNDEQYF. The CDR3 DNA sequence: TGTGCCAGCTCACTACTTACCGGGACAGGGAACGACGAGCAGTACTTC. Drawing the rest from reference TRBV18 and TRBJ2-7, the complete variable domain is NAGVMQNPRHLVRRRGQEARLRCSPMKGHSHVYWYRQLPEEGLKFMVYLQKENIIDESGMPKERFSAEFPKEGPSILRIQQVVRGDSAAYFCASSLLTGTGNDEQYFGPGTRLTVT.

At least ten counts were recorded for this clonotype. Just one base apart from a much larger clone, this may be a read error. The V and J genes are TRBV27 and TRBJ1-2; D might be TRBD1 (6 bases). The CDR3 length is 13 residues. Trimming cost V 3 bases and J 3 bases, with 8 bases left between them. In germline, CDR1 is MNHEY, CDR2 SMNVEV (reference sequence). CDR3 in DNA: TGTGCCAGCAGTTTGACAGGCTACTATGGCTACACCTTC. It specifies CASSLTGYYGYTF.

This chain joins TRBV6-1 and TRBJ2-7; no clear D. The germline CDR1 and CDR2 sequences are MNHNS and SASEGT. Trimming cost V 2 bases and J 4 bases, with 15 bases left between them. This CDR3 region has 15 residues. In DNA, the CDR3 is TGTGCCAGCAGTGAAAGCGCCACGGGCTTGTACGAGCAGTACTTC. This codes for CASSESATGLYEQYF.

This clonotype appeared a few times. The chain employs TRBV7-2 and TRBJ2-7; a weak D match, TRBD2 (6 bases). V lost 2 bases and J 5 bases, leaving 16 bases between the germline ends. The CDR3 has 15 residues. CDR1 and CDR2 (germline): SGHTA, FQGNSA. The CDR3 loop reads CASSLIPGSGHEQYF. CDR3 coding DNA: TGTGCCAGCAGCTTAATTCCCGGGAGTGGCCACGAGCAGTACTTC. Complete variable domain (other parts from reference TRBV7-2 and TRBJ2-7): GAGVSQSPSNKVTEKGKDVELRCDPISGHTALYWYRQSLGQGLEFLIYFQGNSAPDKSGLPSDRFSAERTGGSVSTLTIQRTQQEDSAVYLCASSLIPGSGHEQYFGPGTRLTVT.

The table lists this clonotype with many counts. V gene TRBV5-8 combines with J gene TRBJ2-7; TRBD1 agrees at 7 bases. There are 15 residues in the CDR3. Germline assignment: CDR1 SGHTS and CDR2 YDEGEE. With 4 bases clipped from V and 1 base from J, the junction kept 8 bases outside the gene matches. CDR3 DNA: TGTGCCAGCAGCCCTACAGGGGACGTATCCTACGAGCAGTACTTC. Its translation: CASSPTGDVSYEQYF.

This clonotype was observed many times. The chain links TRBV6-1 to TRBJ1-5; TRBD1 is a possible D gene (5 bases). Germline V CDR1 and CDR2: MNHNS, SASEGT. V shed 2 bases and J shed 2 bases, with 13 bases lying between them. This CDR3 comprises 16 residues. CDR3 in amino acids: CASSEPRGGGNQPQHF. CDR3 in DNA: TGTGCCAGCAGTGAACCTCGCGGGGGGGGCAATCAGCCCCAGCATTTT.

This clonotype was found a few times. V is TRBV6-1 and J is TRBJ1-1; D unresolved. Germline assignment: CDR1 MNHNS and CDR2 SASEGT. The ends were cut back, 6 bases at V and 3 bases at J, with 8 bases in the middle. The CDR3 runs 12 residues. DNA of the CDR3: TGTGCCAGCAGATGGGGTGACACTGAAGCTTTCTTT. Amino acids: CASRWGDTEAFF.

As concerns this clonotype: The CDR3 does not end in the conserved phenylalanine or tryptophan, so this is likely a read error. The chain uses TRBV28 and TRBJ2-5; D uncertain. Trimming shortened V by 8 bases and J by 0 bases, and 13 bases separated the two germline ends. Per the germline V gene, CDR1 is MDHEN and CDR2 is SYDVKM. The CDR3 is made up of 14 amino acids. This chain's CDR3 is CASGRTEDQETQYL. The CDR3 DNA sequence: TGTGCCAGCGGCCGGACGGAAGACCAAGAGACCCAGTACCTC.

This clonotype was found many times. V is TRBV20-1 and J is TRBJ1-5; D gene ambiguous. The CDR3 covers 13 residues. Trimming shortened V by 6 bases and J by 1 base, and 10 bases separated the two germline ends. CDR1 DFQATT and CDR2 SNEGSKA come from the germline V gene (reference sequence). The CDR3 nucleotides read TGCAGTGCCCCCGATCCCAGCAATCAGCCCCAGCATTTT. Its protein is CSAPDPSNQPQHF.

This clonotype has just a few counts. The chain is built from TRBV5-1 and TRBJ2-2; D could derive from TRBD1 or TRBD2 (5 bases each). This CDR3 is built from 13 residues. From germline, CDR1 is SGHRS and CDR2 YFSETQ. The germline V and J ends were trimmed by 3 bases and 6 bases, with 9 bases remaining between them. CDR3 nucleotide sequence: TGCGCCAGCAGCTGGCAGGGAGCCGGGGAGCTGTTTTTT. Residues: CASSWQGAGELFF.

CDR3 residues: CSGRGRLAEETQYF. DNA for the CDR3: TGCAGTGGCCGGGGGAGACTAGCGGAAGAGACCCAGTACTTC. The chain links TRBV20-1 to TRBJ2-5; TRBD2 agrees at 9 bases. This CDR3 has 14 residues. V lost 7 bases to trimming and J lost 3 bases; unmatched junction nucleotides: 9. CDR1 DFQATT and CDR2 SNEGSKA come from the germline V gene (reference sequence).

The chain combines TRBV30 with TRBJ2-7; D is undetermined. Deletions cut 1 base from V and 12 bases from J, with 13 bases between. This CDR3 has 11 residues. Germline V gene data show CDR1 as GTSNPN and CDR2 as SVGIG (reference sequence). DNA for the CDR3: TGTGCCTGGAGTGAGGGCAGGCCCTTGTACTTC. Its translation: CAWSEGRPLYF. The complete variable domain, with remaining parts taken from reference TRBV30 and TRBJ2-7, reads SQTIHQWPATLVQPVGSPLSLECTVEGTSNPNLYWYRQAAGRGLQLLFYSVGIGQISSEVPQNLSASRPQDRQFILSSKKLLLSDSGFYLCAWSEGRPLYFGPGTRLTVT.

About this clonotype: Since a much larger clone is just one base distant, this may be a read error. The CDR3 DNA reads TGTGCCAGCACTTCTCAGGAGCACTCCTACGAGCAGTGCTTC. As protein: CASTSQEHSYEQCF. This rearrangement joins TRBV12-3 or TRBV12-4 to TRBJ2-7; D ambiguous. CDR3 length equals 14 residues.

The gene calls are TRBV7-8 and TRBJ2-7, with D perhaps TRBD1 or TRBD2 (5 bases each). V was pared by 4 bases and J by 7 bases, with 20 bases between. The germline V gene encodes CDR1 SGHVS and CDR2 FQNEAQ. CDR3 length: 15 amino acids. The chain's CDR3 is CASSSPDWGMGEQYF. The CDR3 DNA sequence: TGTGCCAGCAGCTCTCCAGACTGGGGGATGGGAGAGCAGTACTTC.

This clonotype was detected ten times or more. The chain has TRBV12-3 or TRBV12-4 and TRBJ2-5; D not resolved. V was pared by 5 bases and J by 4 bases, with 14 bases between. The CDR3 runs to 14 residues. The CDR3 nucleotides read TGTGCCAGCAGTCCCACCTTCCTGATAGAGACCCAGTACTTC. It is translated as CASSPTFLIETQYF.

V gene TRBV29-1 combines with J gene TRBJ2-7; D is unresolved. The ends were cut back, 5 bases at V and 4 bases at J, with 24 bases in the middle. This CDR3 is built from 16 residues. The germline V gene encodes CDR1 SQVTM and CDR2 ANQGSEA. The CDR3 bases are TGCAGCGTTCACCCGCCCCAGCCGACGACGGAATACGAGCAGTACTTC. Translation: CSVHPPQPTTEYEQYF.

There are many counts of this clonotype. Here the CDR3 reads CATSDAGSETQYF. CDR3 nucleotide sequence: TGTGCCACCAGTGATGCCGGGTCCGAGACCCAGTACTTC. This chain uses TRBV24-1 with TRBJ2-5, with D unresolved. The germline V and J ends were trimmed by 3 bases and 5 bases, with 9 bases remaining between them. CDR3 length: 13 amino acids. The V gene's germline CDR1 is KGHDR and CDR2 SFDVKD.